The 30 T cell receptor beta chains below come from one sample, sequenced in a study of cytomegalovirus exposure and HLA in healthy donors. It was with 60 Vbeta and 13 Jbeta primers that the PCR ran. Data came from immunoSEQ multiplex PCR; TCRdb stores just in-frame clones and leaves some out. Of 200,000 or so clones in the sample, around 75% were seen once. Sequences were obtained from PBMCs. The receptors were gathered from a man aged 35 to 55 in good health and CMV-seropositive.

The V and J genes are TRBV14 and TRBJ2-1; tentative D call: TRBD2 (6 bases). This CDR3 contains 14 residues. The V gene's germline CDR1 is SGHDN and CDR2 FVKESK. Trimming left V 2 bases short and J 9 bases short, with 14 bases between. DNA for the CDR3: TGTGCCAGCAGCCAATCCCTAGCGCTCCCTGAGCAGTTCTTC. Its protein is CASSQSLALPEQFF. Looking up the rest from reference TRBV14 and TRBJ2-1 gives the full variable domain: EAGVTQFPSHSVIEKGQTVTLRCDPISGHDNLYWYRRVMGKEIKFLLHFVKESKQDESGMPNNRFLAERTGGTYSTLKVQPAELEDSGVYFCASSQSLALPEQFFGPGTRLTVL.

This clone was seen once. The chain combines TRBV4-3 with TRBJ2-5; tentative D call: TRBD2 (7 bases). The DNA matches TRBJ2-7 better at its end, which makes the J call doubtful. Germline V lookup: CDR1 LGHNA, CDR2 YSLEER. The CDR3 runs 16 residues. CDR3 in amino acids: CASSPSGGLVNIEQYF. The DNA of the CDR3 is TGCGCCAGCAGCCCTTCCGGGGGGCTAGTCAACATCGAGCAGTACTTC.

The gene calls are TRBV19 and TRBJ1-2; 10 bases line up with TRBD1. This CDR3 has 16 residues. Trimming at V came to 4 bases and at J to 4 bases, leaving 9 bases not matched to a gene. Germline-derived CDR1 and CDR2 are LNHDA and SQIVND (reference sequence). The CDR3 DNA follows: TGTGCCAGTAGTAACCTCCCGGGACAGGGGACCTATGGCTACACCTTC. Its protein product is CASSNLPGQGTYGYTF.

This chain joins TRBV5-8 and TRBJ1-3; no clear D gene. V was shortened by 4 bases and J by 0 bases, with 11 bases between the two germline ends. The CDR3 runs to 15 residues. Germline V gene sequence: CDR1 SGHTS, CDR2 YDEGEE. DNA for the CDR3: TGTGCCAGCAGCCCCGACGGGAGCTCTGGAAACACCATATATTTT. This encodes CASSPDGSSGNTIYF.

This clone has a handful of counts. CDR3 coding DNA: TGTGCCAGCAGCTTTAATTCAGGGAACACTGAAGCTTTCTTT. Protein product: CASSFNSGNTEAFF. The rearrangement uses TRBV7-9 and TRBJ1-1; D gene uncertain. The CDR3 contains 14 residues. Germline assignment: CDR1 SEHNR and CDR2 FQNEAQ (reference sequence). Trimming shortened V by 3 bases and J by 1 base, and 9 bases separated the two germline ends. Looking up the rest from reference TRBV7-9 and TRBJ1-1 gives the full variable domain: DTGVSQNPRHKITKRGQNVTFRCDPISEHNRLYWYRQTLGQGPEFLTYFQNEAQLEKSRLLSDRFSAERPKGSFSTLEIQRTEQGDSAMYLCASSFNSGNTEAFFGQGTRLTVV.

V and J are TRBV14 and TRBJ2-1; D not resolved. The CDR3 is 16 amino acids. Germline-derived CDR1 and CDR2 are SGHDN and FVKESK. Between the trimmed V and J ends, which lost 0 bases and 7 bases, there was a span of 16 bases. CDR3 in DNA: TGTGCCAGCAGCCAAGATCCTCCCCTCCCTAGGAATGAGCAGTTCTTC. It translates to CASSQDPPLPRNEQFF.

This chain connects TRBV5-4 to TRBJ1-6, with D perhaps TRBD1 (6 bases). The CDR3 contains 15 residues. Trimming took 3 bases from V and 9 from J, leaving 16 bases between them. Germline CDR1 is SGHNT and CDR2 is YYREEE (reference sequence). CDR3 loop: CASSSITGQGSPLHF. The CDR3 nucleotides read TGTGCCAGCAGCTCCATTACAGGGCAAGGTTCACCCCTCCACTTT.

The chain has TRBV2 and TRBJ2-2; 10 positions match TRBD1. Germline CDR1 SNHLY, CDR2 FYNNEI. CDR3 length: 14 amino acids. The ends lost 10 bases at V and 2 bases at J; junction bases unmatched: 4. The CDR3 DNA follows: TGTGCCACCCGACAGGGGGCAAACACCGGGGAGCTGTTTTTT. It yields the protein CATRQGANTGELFF. The full variable domain, in which reference TRBV2 and TRBJ2-2 provide the parts outside the CDR3, is EPEVTQTPSHQVTQMGQEVILRCVPISNHLYFYWYRQILGQKVEFLVSFYNNEISEKSEIFDDQFSVERPDGSNFTLKIRSTKLEDSAMYFCATRQGANTGELFFGEGSRLTVL.

This clone was picked up a small number of times. V usage is TRBV5-6 and J usage is TRBJ1-2, with D unresolved. The CDR3 contains 13 residues. The V and J ends lost 2 bases and 6 bases respectively, with 11 bases between them. Germline V gene lookup returns CDR1 SGHDT and CDR2 YYEEEE. CDR3 region: CASSFLEGNGYTF. In nucleotides, the CDR3 is TGTGCCAGCAGCTTTTTGGAGGGAAATGGCTACACCTTC. Combining the CDR3 with reference TRBV5-6 and TRBJ1-2 gives the whole variable domain DAGVTQSPTHLIKTRGQQVTLRCSPKSGHDTVSWYQQALGQGPQFIFQYYEEEERQRGNFPDRFSGHQFPNYSSELNVNALLLGDSALYLCASSFLEGNGYTFGSGTRLTVV.

The chain is built from TRBV19 and TRBJ2-2; no reliable D call. The V end lost 0 bases, the J end lost 6 bases, and 8 bases lay between the germline ends. The CDR3 spans 14 residues. From germline, CDR1 is LNHDA and CDR2 SQIVND (reference sequence). The CDR3 DNA reads as TGTGCCAGTAGTATAGATCGGGTTCCCGGGGAGCTGTTTTTT. It encodes CASSIDRVPGELFF.

The gene calls are TRBV9 and TRBJ2-5; 10 bases are a match to TRBD1. The DNA end is a closer match to TRBJ2-7, so the J assignment may be wrong. This CDR3 spans 16 amino acids. In germline, CDR1 is SGDLS, CDR2 YYNGEE. The CDR3 loop is CASSVGTGTGDYEQYF. The CDR3 nucleotides are TGTGCCAGCAGCGTAGGAACCGGGACAGGGGACTACGAGCAGTACTTC.

V and J are TRBV2 and TRBJ1-1, with a weak D call TRBD1 (5 bases). V was trimmed by 8 bases and J by 6 bases, leaving 10 bases between them. The CDR3 is 11 residues long. The V gene's germline CDR1 is SNHLY and CDR2 FYNNEI. The CDR3 DNA reads as TGTGCCAGCCCGCTAGGGGCTGAAGCTTTCTTT. It is translated as CASPLGAEAFF.

The chain uses TRBV9 and TRBJ1-5, with a possible D match to TRBD1 (6 bases). The V end lost 2 bases, the J end lost 7 bases, and 10 bases lay between the germline ends. The V gene's germline CDR1 is SGDLS and CDR2 YYNGEE. The CDR3 is made up of 13 amino acids. For the CDR3, the DNA is TGTGCCAGCAGCGTCGAGGGGGTCCAGCCCCAGCATTTT. It translates to CASSVEGVQPQHF.

This clone was recorded only once. V gene TRBV6-5 combines with J gene TRBJ1-2, with D possibly TRBD1 on 5 matching bases. CDR1 and CDR2 (germline): MNHEY, SVGAGI. The CDR3 runs 13 residues. The germline V and J ends were trimmed by 2 bases and 4 bases, with 8 bases remaining between them. The CDR3 DNA reads as TGTGCCAGCAGTTACCAGGGCCTCTATGGCTACACCTTC. Amino acid sequence: CASSYQGLYGYTF.

This clone was seen a few times. V gene TRBV28 combines with J gene TRBJ1-1; no definite D call. The germline V and J ends were trimmed by 5 bases and 3 bases, with 7 bases remaining between them. Germline values: CDR1 MDHEN, CDR2 SYDVKM. CDR3 length: 12 amino acids. The CDR3: CASSGRHTEAFF. The CDR3 DNA is TGTGCCAGCAGTGGCAGGCACACTGAAGCTTTCTTT.

The rearrangement joins TRBV19 to TRBJ1-2; the D gene is possibly TRBD1 (5 bases). CDR1 and CDR2 from the germline V gene are LNHDA and SQIVND (reference sequence). V lost 2 bases and J lost 5, with 15 bases in between. The length of the CDR3 is 15 residues. In nucleotides, the CDR3 is TGTGCCAGTAGTATACCAGGCAGGGCAGGATATGGCTACACCTTC. Translated: CASSIPGRAGYGYTF.

This clone was detected only a few times. The chain recombines TRBV7-9 with TRBJ1-1; TRBD1 is a possible D gene (5 bases). V lost 8 bases to trimming and J lost 3 bases, with 7 bases between them. CDR1 and CDR2 from the germline V gene are SEHNR and FQNEAQ (reference sequence). This CDR3 is built from 11 residues. The CDR3 DNA is TGTGCCAGCTGGGGGGACACTGAAGCTTTCTTT. Encoded protein: CASWGDTEAFF.

The chain has TRBV10-3 and TRBJ1-1; a weak D match, TRBD1 (6 bases). Trimming shortened V by 10 bases and J by 6 bases, and 18 bases separated the two germline ends. CDR1 and CDR2 (germline): ENHRY, SYGVKD. There are 13 residues in the CDR3. In DNA form, the CDR3 reads TGTGCCACCAAAAACAGGGAAAGCCCTGAAGCTTTCTTT. Its translation is CATKNRESPEAFF.

This chain uses TRBV28 with TRBJ1-1; D is unresolved. V was cut by 8 bases and J by 7 bases, with 11 bases left in between. The V gene's germline CDR1 is MDHEN and CDR2 SYDVKM. This CDR3 region has 11 residues. The CDR3 protein is CASGLTREAFF. Written as DNA, the CDR3 is TGTGCCAGCGGGCTCACTCGTGAAGCTTTCTTT. The variable domain in full, with the rest retrieved from reference TRBV28 and TRBJ1-1, is DVKVTQSSRYLVKRTGEKVFLECVQDMDHENMFWYRQDPGLGLRLIYFSYDVKMKEKGDIPEGYSVSREKKERFSLILESASTNQTSMYLCASGLTREAFFGQGTRLTVV.

The rearrangement links TRBV9 to TRBJ2-3; D might be TRBD2 (5 bases). The CDR3 totals 10 residues. The germline CDR1 and CDR2 sequences are SGDLS and YYNGEE. The V gene lost 6 bases and the J gene lost 8 bases, with 7 bases spanning the gap. The CDR3 spells CASIRGTQYF. For the CDR3, the DNA is TGTGCCAGCATACGGGGTACGCAGTATTTT.

The rearrangement uses TRBV27 and TRBJ1-2; perhaps TRBD1 as D (6 bases). Per the germline V gene, CDR1 is MNHEY and CDR2 is SMNVEV (reference sequence). The CDR3 is 12 amino acids. The ends were cut back, 8 bases at V and 8 bases at J, with 15 bases in the middle. CDR3 sequence: CASLDRFRGYTF. DNA of the CDR3: TGTGCCAGCCTTGACAGGTTCAGGGGCTACACCTTC.

V and J are TRBV27 and TRBJ1-6; 11 bases match TRBD1. The V gene end was trimmed by 5 bases and the J gene end by 7 bases; junction bases not matched to a gene: 7. Per the germline V gene, CDR1 is MNHEY and CDR2 is SMNVEV (reference sequence). CDR3 length equals 16 residues. The CDR3 reads CASSPRTGGFNSPLHF. In DNA form, the CDR3 reads TGTGCCAGCAGTCCGAGGACAGGGGGCTTCAATTCACCCCTCCACTTT.

This rearrangement joins TRBV4-1 to TRBJ2-1; no reliable D call. Germline-derived CDR1 and CDR2 are MGHRA and YSYEKL. The V end was cut by 4 bases, the J end by 9 bases, with 7 bases between. The CDR3 is 11 residues long. In DNA, the CDR3 is TGCGCCAGCAGCCTCTCGGGTGAGCAGTTCTTC. Its translation: CASSLSGEQFF.

V gene TRBV27 combines with J gene TRBJ2-2, with 9 positions matching TRBD1. Germline assignment: CDR1 MNHEY and CDR2 SMNVEV (reference sequence). V trimming: 5 bases; J trimming: 5 bases; junction bases outside the gene matches: 6. The CDR3 is 15 residues long. Written as DNA, the CDR3 is TGTGCCAGCAGTCTACAGGGGGCGCAAACCGGGGAGCTGTTTTTT. It is translated as CASSLQGAQTGELFF.

The chain links TRBV28 to TRBJ2-3; 7 bases agree with TRBD1. Trimming at V came to 6 bases and at J to 1 base, leaving 4 bases not matched to a gene. The CDR3 extends over 14 amino acids. Germline V gives CDR1 MDHEN, CDR2 SYDVKM. The CDR3 here is CASRRGQGTDTQYF. CDR3 DNA: TGTGCCAGCAGGAGAGGACAGGGCACAGATACGCAGTATTTT.

This clone showed up just once. The chain is built from TRBV7-6 and TRBJ2-5, with 7 bases lining up with TRBD1. The J call may be mistaken, given a closer DNA end match to TRBJ2-7. This CDR3 contains 16 residues. Germline V gene lookup returns CDR1 SGHVS and CDR2 FNYEAQ. As DNA, the CDR3 is TGTGCCAGCAGCACCCGACAGGGACAGAGCTCCTACGAGCAGTACTTC. Translation: CASSTRQGQSSYEQYF.

V gene TRBV7-9 combines with J gene TRBJ2-5, with D possibly matching TRBD1 (5 bases). The CDR3 length is 13 residues. Trimming left V 11 bases short and J 2 bases short, with 15 bases between. The germline V gene encodes CDR1 SEHNR and CDR2 FQNEAQ (reference sequence). The CDR3 here is CARQEQGQETQYF. CDR3 DNA: TGTGCCCGCCAGGAGCAGGGACAAGAGACCCAGTACTTC.

As concerns this clone: The same CDR3 is also encoded by other DNA sequences in this sample. CDR3 protein: CASSRDRGYEQYF. The DNA for the CDR3 is TGTGCCAGCAGCCGGGACAGGGGCTACGAGCAGTACTTC. The V call is TRBV7-8, the J call TRBJ2-7; 10 nucleotides match TRBD1. The CDR3 has 13 amino acids. V gave up 5 bases and J gave up 3 bases; unmatched junction bases: 1. CDR1 is SGHVS, CDR2 FQNEAQ, per germline.

The sample holds one count of this clone. The chain carries TRBV29-1 and TRBJ1-1; a possible D gene is TRBD1 (5 bases). Trimming removed 3 bases at V and 4 bases at J, with 6 bases between. The length of the CDR3 is 11 residues. CDR1 SQVTM and CDR2 ANQGSEA come from the germline V gene. Written as DNA, the CDR3 is TGCAGCGTTGAGGGGGGCACTGAAGCTTTCTTT. Protein sequence: CSVEGGTEAFF. The whole variable domain, filled in from reference TRBV29-1 and TRBJ1-1, reads SAVISQKPSRDICQRGTSLTIQCQVDSQVTMMFWYRQQPGQSLTLIATANQGSEATYESGFVIDKFPISRPNLTFSTLTVSNMSPEDSSIYLCSVEGGTEAFFGQGTRLTVV.

This clone was observed once. This chain links TRBV10-2 with TRBJ2-2; 9 nucleotides line up with TRBD1. The ends lost 0 bases at V and 4 bases at J; junction bases unmatched: 3. Germline V gene lookup returns CDR1 WSHSY and CDR2 SAAADI. The CDR3 sequence is 16 residues long. CDR3 DNA: TGCGCCAGCAGTGAGTCTGGGACAGGGACCACCGGGGAGCTGTTTTTT. Translation gives CASSESGTGTTGELFF.